The 20 T cell receptor beta chains below all came from one sample that was sequenced in a study of T-cell reconstitution after alpha-beta-depleted transplantation in children. Using unique molecular identifiers, the investigators prepared the TCRbeta library. Each CDR3 protein gets one entry after TCRdb re-called the PCR reads with MiXCR. The sample lists 900,000 or so distinct CDR3 sequences; approximately 15% were seen once. The sample was PBMCs, mostly from graft donor cells, taken 360 days after TCRalphabeta/CD19-depleted stem cell transplant. The receptors come from a male patient aged 10 to 17 who had a stem cell transplant for acute lymphoblastic leukemia, so the T cells may come from the graft donor.

For this clonotype: A read error may explain this, as a much larger clone is one base away. The chain joins TRBV5-1 to TRBJ2-7, with TRBD2 identical over 7 bases. The J call is uncertain, as TRBJ2-1 better fits the DNA end. CDR3 length: 15 amino acids. CDR1 and CDR2 (germline): SGHRS, YFSETQ. The CDR3 spells CASSPFSGLSYEQFF. The CDR3 DNA sequence: TGCGCCAGCAGCCCCTTTAGCGGGCTTTCCTACGAGCAGTTCTTC.

This sequence joins TRBV27 and TRBJ2-6, with 7 bases aligning to TRBD1. This CDR3 region has 19 residues. Germline assignment: CDR1 MNHEY and CDR2 SMNVEV (reference sequence). Trimming took 6 bases from V and 5 from J; bases not matched to a gene: 19. The CDR3 DNA reads as TGTGCCAGCAGCGATCCAAACTCCGGGACAGTCCCTAGGGCCAACGTCCTGACTTTC. Residues: CASSDPNSGTVPRANVLTF.

This clonotype was counted a few times. The rearrangement links TRBV14 to TRBJ2-3; TRBD1 agrees at 9 bases. CDR1 SGHDN and CDR2 FVKESK come from the germline V gene. This CDR3 contains 15 residues. The V gene end was trimmed by 8 bases and the J gene end by 2 bases; junction bases not matched to a gene: 8. The CDR3 DNA follows: TGTGCCAGCTCCCGGGACAGGGAGGACACAGATACGCAGTATTTT. Its translation is CASSRDREDTDTQYF.

The V call is TRBV7-9, the J call TRBJ1-3; D unclear. Germline V gene data show CDR1 as SEHNR and CDR2 as FQNEAQ (reference sequence). V lost 5 bases and J lost 0, with 14 bases in between. CDR3 length equals 16 residues. The DNA of the CDR3 is TGTGCCAGCAGCCCCCCCGCTCCTCGCTCTGGAAACACCATATATTTT. Translating gives CASSPPAPRSGNTIYF.

This clonotype was counted ten times or more. This chain uses TRBV6-5 with TRBJ2-1; a weak D match, TRBD2 (6 bases). Trimming stripped 1 base from V and 4 bases from J, with 23 bases between. The CDR3 sequence is 19 residues long. CDR1 and CDR2 (germline): MNHEY, SVGAGI. CDR3 in amino acids: CASSYLLASPLMTYNEQFF. DNA for the CDR3: TGTGCCAGCAGTTACTTACTAGCTTCTCCCCTAATGACGTACAATGAGCAGTTCTTC.

This clonotype was counted only a few times. The DNA for the CDR3 is TGCAGCGTTGAAGTGGCGGCCGCGCCCTCCTACGAGCAGTACTTC. It is translated as CSVEVAAAPSYEQYF. V is TRBV29-1 and J is TRBJ2-7; D unresolved. The CDR3 is 15 amino acids. The ends were cut back, 1 base at V and 0 bases at J, with 13 bases in the middle. Germline loops: CDR1 SQVTM, CDR2 ANQGSEA.

The chain combines TRBV7-3 with TRBJ1-1; tentatively, D is TRBD1 (6 bases). Germline values: CDR1 SGHTA, CDR2 FQGTGA. CDR3 length: 10 amino acids. The CDR3: CAGGKGSAFF. CDR3 sequence (DNA): TGTGCGGGGGGCAAGGGGTCAGCTTTCTTT.

The gene calls are TRBV18 and TRBJ2-1, with 8 bases matching TRBD1. This CDR3 region has 16 residues. V lost 3 bases and J lost 0; bases outside the gene matches: 4. CDR1 is KGHSH, CDR2 LQKENI, per germline. CDR3 DNA sequence: TGTGCCAGCTCACCTCGACAGGGGCCCTCCTACAATGAGCAGTTCTTC. As protein: CASSPRQGPSYNEQFF.

This clonotype was detected a few times. J is TRBJ1-5 and V is TRBV19; D unclear. The CDR3 covers 15 residues. The germline V gene has CDR1 LNHDA and CDR2 SQIVND (reference sequence). V lost 6 bases, J lost 0 bases, and 12 bases lay in between. DNA of the CDR3: TGTGCCAGTAGGGTGGGCCAGTATAGCAATCAGCCCCAGCATTTT. Its protein product is CASRVGQYSNQPQHF.

This clonotype was seen many times. The rearrangement uses TRBV4-2 and TRBJ2-1; 8 bases are a match to TRBD1. Germline lookup yields CDR1 LGHNA and CDR2 YNFKEQ. This CDR3 is 13 amino acids long. V was clipped by 6 bases and J by 10 bases; unmatched bases: 8. Written as DNA, the CDR3 is TGTGCCAGCAGAGCACAGGACAGGGCCGAGCAGTTCTTC. Its protein is CASRAQDRAEQFF.

This clonotype came up many times. V is TRBV12-3 or TRBV12-4 and J is TRBJ2-1, with D tentatively TRBD2 (6 bases). Deletions cut 5 bases from V and 8 bases from J, with 16 bases between. The CDR3 contains 14 residues. The CDR3 sequence is CASSIGGGTDEQFF. CDR3 coding DNA: TGTGCCAGCAGTATCGGGGGAGGAACCGATGAGCAGTTCTTC.

This sequence joins TRBV4-2 and TRBJ2-6, with unresolved D. V was clipped by 4 bases and J by 1 base, with 8 bases between them. The CDR3 length is 15 residues. Germline V gene lookup returns CDR1 LGHNA and CDR2 YNFKEQ. As DNA, the CDR3 is TGTGCCAGCAGCCGGGATGCGTCTGGGGCCAACGTCCTGACTTTC. Protein product: CASSRDASGANVLTF.

Of note for this clonotype: Just one base apart from a much larger clone, this may be a read error. J is TRBJ2-6 and V is TRBV5-1, with D uncertain. This CDR3 is 15 amino acids long. Germline loops: CDR1 SGHRS, CDR2 YFSETQ. CDR3 nucleotides: TGCGCCAGCAGCTTGGTTGCCTCTGGGACCAACGTCCTGACTTTC. Translated: CASSLVASGTNVLTF.

This clonotype was counted ten times or more. V is TRBV9 and J is TRBJ2-1, with TRBD1 matching over 8 bases. The germline V gene encodes CDR1 SGDLS and CDR2 YYNGEE. This CDR3 contains 18 residues. The ends lost 0 bases at V and 1 base at J; junction bases unmatched: 9. In nucleotides, the CDR3 is TGTGCCAGCAGCGTAGGGGGGAAGGGGGACAGGTCCTACAATGAGCAGTTCTTC. Translated, it gives CASSVGGKGDRSYNEQFF.

J is TRBJ2-2 and V is TRBV4-1; D is perhaps TRBD2 (7 bases). Germline V gives CDR1 MGHRA, CDR2 YSYEKL. The CDR3 runs 17 residues. V was cut by 1 base and J by 0 bases, with 12 bases left in between. As DNA, the CDR3 is TGCGCCAGCAGCCAAGGAAGAGGGGGGGCGAACACCGGGGAGCTGTTTTTT. Translation: CASSQGRGGANTGELFF.

The CDR3 nucleotides read TGCGCCAGCAGCCAAGATCAGGACAGGGCCTATTCACCCCTCCACTTT. Translating gives CASSQDQDRAYSPLHF. The chain employs TRBV4-1 and TRBJ1-6; 8 bases align to TRBD1. From germline, CDR1 is MGHRA and CDR2 YSYEKL. The CDR3 extends over 16 amino acids. V lost 0 bases to trimming and J lost 8 bases; unmatched junction nucleotides: 6.

This clonotype was seen only a few times. This chain joins TRBV14 and TRBJ2-1; the D is unclear. Germline-derived CDR1 and CDR2 are SGHDN and FVKESK. Trimming pared 1 base from V and 15 bases from J, leaving 16 bases between. This CDR3 region has 13 residues. CDR3 amino acids: CASSQGGTTKTFF. CDR3 in DNA: TGTGCCAGCAGCCAAGGGGGAACTACCAAAACGTTCTTC.

The rearrangement links TRBV5-1 to TRBJ2-5; tentatively, D is TRBD2 (5 bases). This CDR3 has 17 residues. Germline assignment: CDR1 SGHRS and CDR2 YFSETQ. Trimming removed 9 bases at V and 3 bases at J, with 27 bases between. The CDR3 nucleotides read TGCGCCACCAGACCCCTCGGTCCGGGTTTGGGAGAAGAGACCCAGTACTTC. Its protein is CATRPLGPGLGEETQYF.

Only a few counts were recorded for this clonotype. This sequence joins TRBV9 and TRBJ1-2; no definite D call. V was cut by 2 bases and J by 2 bases, with 7 bases left in between. Germline CDR1 is SGDLS and CDR2 is YYNGEE. This CDR3 has 13 amino acids. The CDR3 protein is CASSVALNYGYTF. The CDR3 nucleotides are TGTGCCAGCAGCGTCGCCTTGAACTATGGCTACACCTTC.

The chain employs TRBV29-1 and TRBJ1-4; 7 bases align to TRBD1. The CDR3 has 15 residues. V gave up 5 bases and J gave up 11 bases; unmatched junction bases: 17. Germline CDR1 reads SQVTM; CDR2 reads ANQGSEA. This chain's CDR3 is CSVLTGDREEYKLFF. CDR3 DNA sequence: TGCAGCGTTTTAACGGGTGACAGGGAGGAATATAAACTGTTTTTT. Looking up the rest from reference TRBV29-1 and TRBJ1-4 gives the full variable domain: SAVISQKPSRDICQRGTSLTIQCQVDSQVTMMFWYRQQPGQSLTLIATANQGSEATYESGFVIDKFPISRPNLTFSTLTVSNMSPEDSSIYLCSVLTGDREEYKLFFGSGTQLSVL.